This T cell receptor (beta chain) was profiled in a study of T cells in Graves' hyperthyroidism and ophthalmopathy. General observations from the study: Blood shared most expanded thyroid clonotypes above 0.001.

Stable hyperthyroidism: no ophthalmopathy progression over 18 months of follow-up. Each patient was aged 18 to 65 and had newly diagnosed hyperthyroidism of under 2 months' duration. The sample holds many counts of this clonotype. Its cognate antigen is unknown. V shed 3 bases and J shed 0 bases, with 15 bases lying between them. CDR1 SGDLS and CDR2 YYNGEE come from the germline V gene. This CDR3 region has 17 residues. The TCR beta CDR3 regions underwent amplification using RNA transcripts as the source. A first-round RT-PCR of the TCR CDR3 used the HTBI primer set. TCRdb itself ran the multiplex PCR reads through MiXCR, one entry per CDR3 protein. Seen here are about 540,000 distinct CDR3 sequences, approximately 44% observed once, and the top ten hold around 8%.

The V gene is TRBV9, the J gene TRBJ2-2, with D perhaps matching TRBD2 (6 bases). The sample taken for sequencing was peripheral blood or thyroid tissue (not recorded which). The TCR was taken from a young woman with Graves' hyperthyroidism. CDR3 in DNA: TGTGCCAGCAGCGCCGGAGGGAGGTTGGCGAACACCGGGGAGCTGTTTTTT. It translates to CASSAGGRLANTGELFF.